Below, one TCR beta chain is given with its context. Its antigen is not known. Findings and limits, study-wide: The larger cohort examined one V-J beta rearrangement, not whole repertoires. Tumor Treg TCRs overlapped most with tumor naive CD4+ cells. The TCR gene usage of tumor memory CD4+ T cells clustered together with blood and lymph node memory CD4+ cells and with lymph node naive CD4+ cells.

Cells sorted as Tregs were CD4+, CD25+ and CD127-/low. Full-length variable regions came from constant-region reverse primers plus semi-nested Nested Universal Primer A PCR. Using its own MiXCR run on the 5' RACE reads, TCRdb lists one record per CDR3 protein. The sample consists of 9,000 or so distinct CDR3 sequences, 34% of them appearing once. This sequence originates from a female donor with breast cancer. Input material: Tregs sorted from blood.

As DNA, the CDR3 is TGTGCCAGCAGCTTATTCGGGACAGGGAGGGAGGCAGATACGCAGTATTTT. This translates into CASSLFGTGREADTQYF. The chain uses TRBV7-3 and TRBJ2-3; TRBD1 matches 9 bases. Germline loops: CDR1 SGHTA, CDR2 FQGTGA. The CDR3 covers 17 residues. V lost 2 bases to trimming and J lost 4 bases; unmatched junction nucleotides: 10.